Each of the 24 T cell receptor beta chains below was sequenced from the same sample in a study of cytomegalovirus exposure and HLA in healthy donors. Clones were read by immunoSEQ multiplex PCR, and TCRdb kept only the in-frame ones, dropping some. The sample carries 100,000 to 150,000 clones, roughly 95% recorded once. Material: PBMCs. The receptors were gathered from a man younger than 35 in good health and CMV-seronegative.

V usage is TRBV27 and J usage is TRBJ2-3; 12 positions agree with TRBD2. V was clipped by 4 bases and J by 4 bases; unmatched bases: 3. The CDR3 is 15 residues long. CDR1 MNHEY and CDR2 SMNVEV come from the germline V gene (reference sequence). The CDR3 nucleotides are TGTGCCAGCAGTTCGACTAGCGGGAGCGCAGATACGCAGTATTTT. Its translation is CASSSTSGSADTQYF.

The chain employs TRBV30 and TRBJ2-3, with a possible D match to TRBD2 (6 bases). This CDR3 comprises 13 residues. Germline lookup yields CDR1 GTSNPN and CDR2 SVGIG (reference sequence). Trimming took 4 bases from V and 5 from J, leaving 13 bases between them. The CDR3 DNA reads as TGTGCCTGGATATTCGGGAGCGGAGATACGCAGTATTTT. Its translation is CAWIFGSGDTQYF. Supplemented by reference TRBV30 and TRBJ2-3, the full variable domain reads SQTIHQWPATLVQPVGSPLSLECTVEGTSNPNLYWYRQAAGRGLQLLFYSVGIGQISSEVPQNLSASRPQDRQFILSSKKLLLSDSGFYLCAWIFGSGDTQYFGPGTRLTVL.

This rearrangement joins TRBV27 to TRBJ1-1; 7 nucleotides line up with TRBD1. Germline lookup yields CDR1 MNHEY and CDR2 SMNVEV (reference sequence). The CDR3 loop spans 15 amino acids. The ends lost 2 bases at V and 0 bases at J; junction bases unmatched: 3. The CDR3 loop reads CASSLAGTVNTEAFF. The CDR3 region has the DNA TGTGCCAGCAGTTTAGCCGGGACAGTGAACACTGAAGCTTTCTTT.

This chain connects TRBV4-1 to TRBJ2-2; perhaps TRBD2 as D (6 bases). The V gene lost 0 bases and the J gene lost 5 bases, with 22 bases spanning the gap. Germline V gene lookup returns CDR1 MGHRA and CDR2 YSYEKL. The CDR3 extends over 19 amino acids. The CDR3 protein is CASSQEPVREASLTGELFF. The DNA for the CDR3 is TGCGCCAGCAGCCAAGAACCGGTCAGGGAGGCTAGTTTGACCGGGGAGCTGTTTTTT.

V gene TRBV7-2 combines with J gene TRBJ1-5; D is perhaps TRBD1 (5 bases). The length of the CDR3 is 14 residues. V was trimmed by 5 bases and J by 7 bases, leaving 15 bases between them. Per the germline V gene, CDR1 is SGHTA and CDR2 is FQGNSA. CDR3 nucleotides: TGTGCCAGCAGCCCAGCTGGGGGGGGGCAGCCCCAGCATTTT. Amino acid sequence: CASSPAGGGQPQHF.

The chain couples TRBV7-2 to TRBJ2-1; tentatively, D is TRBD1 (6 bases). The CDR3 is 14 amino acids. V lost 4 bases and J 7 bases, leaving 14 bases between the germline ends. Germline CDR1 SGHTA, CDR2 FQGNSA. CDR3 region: CASSSRGWNNEQFF. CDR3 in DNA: TGTGCCAGCAGCTCCAGGGGCTGGAATAATGAGCAGTTCTTC. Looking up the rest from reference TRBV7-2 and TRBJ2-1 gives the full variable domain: GAGVSQSPSNKVTEKGKDVELRCDPISGHTALYWYRQSLGQGLEFLIYFQGNSAPDKSGLPSDRFSAERTGGSVSTLTIQRTQQEDSAVYLCASSSRGWNNEQFFGPGTRLTVL.

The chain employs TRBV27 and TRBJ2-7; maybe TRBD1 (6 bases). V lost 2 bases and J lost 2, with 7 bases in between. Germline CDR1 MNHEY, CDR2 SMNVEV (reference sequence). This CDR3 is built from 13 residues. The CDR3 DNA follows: TGTGCCAGCAGTTTAAAGGGGGCCTACGAGCAGTACTTC. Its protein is CASSLKGAYEQYF.

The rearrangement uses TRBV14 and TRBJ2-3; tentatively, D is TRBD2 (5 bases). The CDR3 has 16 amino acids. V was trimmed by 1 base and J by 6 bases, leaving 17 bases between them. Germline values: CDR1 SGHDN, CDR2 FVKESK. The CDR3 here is CASSQGPSPDEDTQYF. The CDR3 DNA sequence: TGTGCCAGCAGCCAAGGTCCTAGCCCAGACGAGGATACGCAGTATTTT.

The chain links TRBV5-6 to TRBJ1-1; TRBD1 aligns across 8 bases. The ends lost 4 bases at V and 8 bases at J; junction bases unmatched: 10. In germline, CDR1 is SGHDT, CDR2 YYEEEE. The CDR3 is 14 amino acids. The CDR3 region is CASSRGTGDLEAFF. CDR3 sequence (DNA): TGTGCCAGCAGCCGTGGGACAGGAGATTTAGAAGCTTTCTTT. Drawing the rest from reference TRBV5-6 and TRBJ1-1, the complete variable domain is DAGVTQSPTHLIKTRGQQVTLRCSPKSGHDTVSWYQQALGQGPQFIFQYYEEEERQRGNFPDRFSGHQFPNYSSELNVNALLLGDSALYLCASSRGTGDLEAFFGQGTRLTVV.

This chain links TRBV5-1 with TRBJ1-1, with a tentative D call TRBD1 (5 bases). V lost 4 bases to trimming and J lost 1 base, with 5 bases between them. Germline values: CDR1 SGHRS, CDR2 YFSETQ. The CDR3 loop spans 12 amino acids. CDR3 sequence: CASSRGNTEAFF. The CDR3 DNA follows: TGCGCCAGCAGCAGGGGGAACACTGAAGCTTTCTTT.

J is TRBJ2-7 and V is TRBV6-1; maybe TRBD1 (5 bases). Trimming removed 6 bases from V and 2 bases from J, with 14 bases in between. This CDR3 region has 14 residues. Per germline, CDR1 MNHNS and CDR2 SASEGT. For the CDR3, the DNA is TGTGCCAGCAGGAAGGGGTTTCCCACCTACGAGCAGTACTTC. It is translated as CASRKGFPTYEQYF.

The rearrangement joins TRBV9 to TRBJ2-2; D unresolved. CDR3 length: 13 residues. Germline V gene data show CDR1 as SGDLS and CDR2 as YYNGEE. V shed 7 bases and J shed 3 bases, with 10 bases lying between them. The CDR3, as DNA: TGTGCCAGCGCAACCCAGGACACCGGGGAGCTGTTTTTT. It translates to CASATQDTGELFF.

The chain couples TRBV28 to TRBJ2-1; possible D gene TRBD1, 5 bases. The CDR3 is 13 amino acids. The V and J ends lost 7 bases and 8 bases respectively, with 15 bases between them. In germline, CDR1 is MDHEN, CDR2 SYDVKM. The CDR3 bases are TGTGCCAGCAAGTTGAATGGGGCACATGAGCAGTTCTTC. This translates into CASKLNGAHEQFF. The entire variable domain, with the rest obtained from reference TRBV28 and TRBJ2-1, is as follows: DVKVTQSSRYLVKRTGEKVFLECVQDMDHENMFWYRQDPGLGLRLIYFSYDVKMKEKGDIPEGYSVSREKKERFSLILESASTNQTSMYLCASKLNGAHEQFFGPGTRLTVL.

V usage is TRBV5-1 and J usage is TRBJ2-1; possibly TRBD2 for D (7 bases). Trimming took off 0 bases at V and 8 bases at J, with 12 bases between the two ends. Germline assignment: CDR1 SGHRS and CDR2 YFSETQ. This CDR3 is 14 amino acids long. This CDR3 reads CASSLAGAGDEQFF. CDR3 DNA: TGCGCCAGCAGCTTGGCGGGGGCGGGGGATGAGCAGTTCTTC.

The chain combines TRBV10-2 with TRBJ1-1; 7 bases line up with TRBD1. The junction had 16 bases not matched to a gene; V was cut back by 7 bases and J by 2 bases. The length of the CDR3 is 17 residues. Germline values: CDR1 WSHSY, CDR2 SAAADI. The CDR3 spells CASTSLLTGSVNTEAFF. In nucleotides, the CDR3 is TGCGCCAGCACCTCTCTTTTGACAGGGAGCGTTAACACTGAAGCTTTCTTT.

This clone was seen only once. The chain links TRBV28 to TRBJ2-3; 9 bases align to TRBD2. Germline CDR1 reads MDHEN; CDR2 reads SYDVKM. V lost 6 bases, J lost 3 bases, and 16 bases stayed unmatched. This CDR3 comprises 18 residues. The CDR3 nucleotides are TGTGCCAGCAGGCCTACTCCGGCGGGAGGGAAGGTGACAGATACGCAGTATTTT. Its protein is CASRPTPAGGKVTDTQYF.

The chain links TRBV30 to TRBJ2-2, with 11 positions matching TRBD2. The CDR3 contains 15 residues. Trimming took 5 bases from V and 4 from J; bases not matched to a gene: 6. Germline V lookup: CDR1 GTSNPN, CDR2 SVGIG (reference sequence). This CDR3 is CAWETSGRGTGELFF. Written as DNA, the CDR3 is TGTGCCTGGGAAACTAGCGGGAGAGGCACCGGGGAGCTGTTTTTT.

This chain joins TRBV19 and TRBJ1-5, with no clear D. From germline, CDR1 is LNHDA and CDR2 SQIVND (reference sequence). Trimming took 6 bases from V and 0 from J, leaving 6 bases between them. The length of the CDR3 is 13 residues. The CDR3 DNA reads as TGTGCCAGTAGGGGCGTTAGCAATCAGCCCCAGCATTTT. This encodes CASRGVSNQPQHF. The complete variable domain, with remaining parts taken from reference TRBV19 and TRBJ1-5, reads DGGITQSPKYLFRKEGQNVTLSCEQNLNHDAMYWYRQDPGQGLRLIYYSQIVNDFQKGDIAEGYSVSREKKESFPLTVTSAQKNPTAFYLCASRGVSNQPQHFGDGTRLSIL.

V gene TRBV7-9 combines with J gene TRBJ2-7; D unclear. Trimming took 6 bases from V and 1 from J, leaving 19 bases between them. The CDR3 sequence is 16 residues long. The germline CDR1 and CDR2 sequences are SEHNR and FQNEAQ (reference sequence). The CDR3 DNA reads TGTGCCAGCAGTTCGGTTGGGCCCGGCATTTCCTACGAGCAGTACTTC. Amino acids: CASSSVGPGISYEQYF.

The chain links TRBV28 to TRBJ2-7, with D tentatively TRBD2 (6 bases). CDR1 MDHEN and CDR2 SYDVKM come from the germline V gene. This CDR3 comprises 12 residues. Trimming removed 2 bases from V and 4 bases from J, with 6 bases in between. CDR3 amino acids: CASSLGGYEQYF. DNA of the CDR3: TGTGCCAGCAGTTTAGGGGGGTACGAGCAGTACTTC.

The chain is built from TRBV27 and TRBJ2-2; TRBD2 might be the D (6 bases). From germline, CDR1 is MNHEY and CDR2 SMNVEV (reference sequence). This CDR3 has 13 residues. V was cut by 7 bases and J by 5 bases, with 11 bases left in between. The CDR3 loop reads CASKAGLTGELFF. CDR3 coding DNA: TGTGCCAGCAAGGCGGGGCTGACCGGGGAGCTGTTTTTT.

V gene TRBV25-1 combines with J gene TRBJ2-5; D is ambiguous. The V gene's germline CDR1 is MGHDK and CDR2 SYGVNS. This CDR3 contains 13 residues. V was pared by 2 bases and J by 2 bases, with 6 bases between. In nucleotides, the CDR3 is TGTGCCAGCAGTGAAGATCGGCAAGAGACCCAGTACTTC. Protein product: CASSEDRQETQYF.

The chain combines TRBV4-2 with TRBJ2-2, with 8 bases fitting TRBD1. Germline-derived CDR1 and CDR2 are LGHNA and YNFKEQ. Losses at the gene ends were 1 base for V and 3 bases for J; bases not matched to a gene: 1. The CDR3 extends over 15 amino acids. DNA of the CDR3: TGTGCCAGCAGCCAAGTGGACAGGGACACCGGGGAGCTGTTTTTT. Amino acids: CASSQVDRDTGELFF.

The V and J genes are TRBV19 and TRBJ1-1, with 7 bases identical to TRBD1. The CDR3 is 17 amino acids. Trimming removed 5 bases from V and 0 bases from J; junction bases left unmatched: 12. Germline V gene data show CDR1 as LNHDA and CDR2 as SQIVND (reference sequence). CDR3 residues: CASSVSGTAIMNTEAFF. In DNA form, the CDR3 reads TGTGCCAGTAGTGTCTCCGGGACAGCGATCATGAACACTGAAGCTTTCTTT.